A single sample gave rise to the 30 T cell receptor beta chains below, sequenced in a study of patients and donors after allogeneic stem cell transplantation. TCRdb re-analysed the RT-PCR reads in MiXCR, keeping a single row per CDR3 protein. Of about 74,000 distinct CDR3 sequences detected, 26% appear once; the ten largest clones hold around 27%. Sequenced sample: blood, either unsorted or a sorted T cell fraction (not recorded which). The receptor set was obtained from a human donor who was either an allogeneic HSCT recipient or a stem cell or donor lymphocyte infusion donor (not recorded which). It is not recorded whose cells these are; they may come from a transplant donor.

This clonotype has only one observation. The V and J genes are TRBV4-1 and TRBJ2-7; D not certain. V lost 2 bases, J lost 4 bases, and 12 bases lay in between. The CDR3 sequence is 14 residues long. CDR1 is MGHRA, CDR2 YSYEKL, per germline. The DNA for the CDR3 is TGCGCCAGCAGCCAAAACCGACACCTTTACGAGCAGTACTTC. It yields the protein CASSQNRHLYEQYF.

The chain is built from TRBV6-5 and TRBJ2-1; D is undetermined. From germline, CDR1 is MNHEY and CDR2 SVGAGI. CDR3 length: 13 residues. V was clipped by 4 bases and J by 14 bases, with 18 bases between them. Here the CDR3 reads CASSSLGQPNEFF. In DNA, the CDR3 is TGTGCCAGCAGTTCCCTCGGGCAGCCAAATGAGTTCTTC.

This clonotype appeared a single time. The DNA for the CDR3 is TGTGCCAGCAGCTCGACAGGGTTGGTTCAGCCCCAGCATTTT. Translating gives CASSSTGLVQPQHF. The chain links TRBV27 to TRBJ1-5, with 7 bases matching TRBD1. Per the germline V gene, CDR1 is MNHEY and CDR2 is SMNVEV (reference sequence). Trimming removed 6 bases from V and 6 bases from J; junction bases left unmatched: 8. This CDR3 has 14 amino acids.

As concerns this clonotype: Mismatch with germline at one junction end may stem from a read error. The chain carries TRBV2 and TRBJ2-6, with D hard to call. Germline CDR1 reads SNHLY; CDR2 reads FYNNEI. The CDR3 runs 16 residues. The CDR3 sequence: CGSSLLEGPGANVLTF. CDR3 coding DNA: TGTGGCAGCAGTTTACTTGAAGGCCCCGGGGCCAACGTCCTGACTTTC.

This clonotype has more than one count but fewer than ten. The V and J genes are TRBV6-5 and TRBJ1-1; 8 positions agree with TRBD1. Germline CDR1 and CDR2: MNHEY and SVGAGI. V shed 7 bases, J shed 6 bases, and the junction held 19 bases outside the gene matches. This CDR3 contains 17 residues. The CDR3 coding sequence is TGTGCCAGCACCTCAACAGGGGGAGGAACAACAGGCTCTGAAGCTTTCTTT. Translated: CASTSTGGGTTGSEAFF.

A few counts support this clonotype. The chain uses TRBV1 and TRBJ1-2. TRBV1 is shown as a pseudogene. This CDR3 has 13 residues. The CDR3 protein is CTSSHWGDYGYTF. The CDR3 nucleotides read TGCACCAGCAGCCACTGGGGTGACTATGGCTACACCTTC.

This clonotype appeared many times. The chain combines TRBV20-1 with TRBJ2-3; the D gene is possibly TRBD2 (5 bases). The length of the CDR3 is 14 residues. Germline V gene sequence: CDR1 DFQATT, CDR2 SNEGSKA (reference sequence). V lost 3 bases and J 2 bases, leaving 12 bases between the germline ends. The CDR3 sequence is CSASAGGYTDTQYF. The CDR3 bases are TGCAGTGCTAGCGCGGGCGGTTACACAGATACGCAGTATTTT.

This clonotype occurred a few times. The V gene is TRBV7-9, the J gene TRBJ2-3; TRBD2 aligns across 8 bases. The trim removed 5 bases at V and 0 bases at J, leaving 7 bases unmatched. This CDR3 has 16 residues. Germline V gene sequence: CDR1 SEHNR, CDR2 FQNEAQ (reference sequence). Here the CDR3 reads CASSATSGPSTDTQYF. The CDR3 DNA reads TGTGCCAGCAGCGCTACTAGCGGACCCAGCACAGATACGCAGTATTTT.

This clonotype was counted a single time. V gene TRBV20-1 combines with J gene TRBJ2-7, with a tentative D call TRBD2 (6 bases). V shed 1 base and J shed 3 bases, with 13 bases lying between them. Germline V CDR1 and CDR2: DFQATT, SNEGSKA (reference sequence). This CDR3 spans 14 amino acids. In nucleotides, the CDR3 is TGCAGTGCTAGAGCCCCGGGACTCGTCTACGAGCAGTACTTC. Its translation: CSARAPGLVYEQYF.

V usage is TRBV4-1 and J usage is TRBJ2-1; D is possibly TRBD1 or TRBD2 (5 bases each). Trimming pared 4 bases from V and 4 bases from J, leaving 17 bases between. There are 16 residues in the CDR3. Germline V lookup: CDR1 MGHRA, CDR2 YSYEKL. CDR3 amino acids: CASSRNRDGIYNEQFF. DNA of the CDR3: TGCGCCAGCAGCCGTAACCGGGACGGAATATACAATGAGCAGTTCTTC.

The chain combines TRBV28 with TRBJ1-6, with a possible D match to TRBD1 (5 bases). The V end was cut by 7 bases, the J end by 7 bases, with 14 bases between. The CDR3 is made up of 14 amino acids. Germline V gene sequence: CDR1 MDHEN, CDR2 SYDVKM. This CDR3 reads CASNGAWGNSPLHF. The CDR3 nucleotides are TGTGCCAGCAATGGGGCTTGGGGAAATTCACCCCTCCACTTT.

There are a few counts of this clonotype. The chain couples TRBV3-1 to TRBJ2-1; D call uncertain. CDR1 is LGHDT, CDR2 YNNKEL, per germline (reference sequence). The CDR3 is 15 amino acids. The V and J ends lost 1 base and 1 base respectively, with 8 bases between them. The chain's CDR3 is CASSQGVGSYNEQFF. The CDR3 DNA is TGTGCCAGCAGCCAAGGAGTCGGGTCCTACAATGAGCAGTTCTTC.

The chain uses TRBV7-2 and TRBJ2-2; the D is unclear. Germline V gene sequence: CDR1 SGHTA, CDR2 FQGNSA. The germline V and J ends were trimmed by 1 base and 6 bases, with 9 bases remaining between them. The CDR3 loop spans 14 amino acids. CDR3 in DNA: TGTGCCAGCAGCTTAGAGACCCGGGCCGGGGAGCTGTTTTTT. Its translation: CASSLETRAGELFF.

This sequence joins TRBV7-2 and TRBJ1-6, with D unresolved. Germline CDR1 and CDR2: SGHTA and FQGNSA. CDR3 length equals 14 residues. The ends were cut back, 3 bases at V and 10 bases at J, with 13 bases in the middle. CDR3 sequence (DNA): TGTGCCAGCAGCTTGGAGGGTTATAGATCACCCCTCCACTTT. It yields the protein CASSLEGYRSPLHF.

This clonotype was recorded a few times. In DNA form, the CDR3 reads TGCAGCGTTGAAGTGGAGAGGGCTGACACTGAAGCTTTCTTT. The encoded protein is CSVEVERADTEAFF. The chain is built from TRBV29-1 and TRBJ1-1; D is uncertain. V lost 1 base, J lost 3 bases, and 12 bases lay in between. CDR1 is SQVTM, CDR2 ANQGSEA, per germline. The CDR3 runs 14 residues.

This clonotype was detected only a few times. The chain's CDR3 is CASSPGLGLAKNIQYF. CDR3 DNA sequence: TGCGCCAGCAGCCCCGGACTAGGCCTAGCCAAAAACATTCAGTACTTC. V and J are TRBV5-1 and TRBJ2-4; 7 bases are a match to TRBD2. V shed 4 bases and J 0 bases; nucleotides not matched to a gene: 7. The CDR3 extends over 16 amino acids. Per the germline V gene, CDR1 is SGHRS and CDR2 is YFSETQ. The full variable domain, rest sourced from reference TRBV5-1 and TRBJ2-4, is KAGVTQTPRYLIKTRGQQVTLSCSPISGHRSVSWYQQTPGQGLQFLFEYFSETQRNKGNFPGRFSGRQFSNSRSEMNVSTLELGDSALYLCASSPGLGLAKNIQYFGAGTRLSVL.

V and J are TRBV20-1 and TRBJ2-7, with D tentatively TRBD2 (6 bases). Trimming cost V 0 bases and J 2 bases, with 11 bases left between them. Germline V gene sequence: CDR1 DFQATT, CDR2 SNEGSKA (reference sequence). This CDR3 contains 14 residues. CDR3 protein: CSARDPTSTYEQYF. In DNA form, the CDR3 reads TGCAGTGCTAGAGATCCGACTAGTACCTACGAGCAGTACTTC.

A few counts support this clonotype. V is TRBV5-1 and J is TRBJ1-1; D not resolved. The germline V and J ends were trimmed by 0 bases and 0 bases, with 15 bases remaining between them. Looked up from germline, CDR1 is SGHRS and CDR2 is YFSETQ. This CDR3 is built from 17 residues. Here the CDR3 DNA reads TGCGCCAGCAGCTTGGCCGGTCAGTTGCTAATGAACACTGAAGCTTTCTTT. It codes for CASSLAGQLLMNTEAFF.

The J gene is TRBJ2-3, the V gene TRBV9; 7 nucleotides agree with TRBD2. Germline assignment: CDR1 SGDLS and CDR2 YYNGEE. V gave up 1 base and J gave up 3 bases; unmatched junction bases: 2. CDR3 size: 14 residues. CDR3 nucleotide sequence: TGTGCCAGCAGCGTATGGGGGGGAACAGATACGCAGTATTTT. The encoded protein is CASSVWGGTDTQYF.

This chain uses TRBV12-3 or TRBV12-4 with TRBJ2-7, with TRBD1 as a possible D gene (5 bases). The V end lost 3 bases, the J end lost 5 bases, and 14 bases lay between the germline ends. The CDR3 extends over 14 amino acids. The CDR3 region has the DNA TGTGCCAGCAGTTTCAGGACACTCGAGCACGAGCAGTACTTC. Residues: CASSFRTLEHEQYF.

Only a few counts were recorded for this clonotype. The genes are TRBV29-1 and TRBJ2-1; a possible D gene is TRBD1 (5 bases). V lost 4 bases, J lost 7 bases, and 8 bases lay in between. The germline V gene has CDR1 SQVTM and CDR2 ANQGSEA. This CDR3 spans 11 amino acids. Written as DNA, the CDR3 is TGCAGCGTTGGGGGCCTGAATGAGCAGTTCTTC. This gives the protein CSVGGLNEQFF.

This clonotype was counted only a few times. V gene TRBV10-3 combines with J gene TRBJ1-4, with D possibly being TRBD1 (5 bases). The germline CDR1 and CDR2 sequences are ENHRY and SYGVKD. This CDR3 spans 14 amino acids. With 4 bases removed from V and 7 bases from J, the gap between germline ends came to 13 bases. CDR3 in amino acids: CAISVDTKGEKLFF. The CDR3 DNA sequence: TGTGCCATCAGTGTGGACACGAAGGGTGAAAAACTGTTTTTT.

This clonotype was observed a few times. The DNA of the CDR3 is TGCAGTGCTAGTTCCGGCATCACAGATACGCAGTATTTT. Translating it yields CSASSGITDTQYF. The chain joins TRBV20-1 to TRBJ2-3; D not certain. This CDR3 region has 13 residues. V dropped 3 bases and J dropped 2 bases, with 9 bases sitting between them. Germline V gene sequence: CDR1 DFQATT, CDR2 SNEGSKA (reference sequence).

In regard to this clonotype: This CDR3 fails to terminate in the conserved phenylalanine or tryptophan, so it likely reflects a read error. The chain links TRBV29-1 to TRBJ1-2; D gene uncertain. CDR1 SQVTM and CDR2 ANQGSEA come from the germline V gene. Trimming stripped 7 bases from V and 4 bases from J, with 13 bases between. CDR3 length: 12 amino acids. This CDR3 is CSAHSTVYGYTY. The CDR3 nucleotides are TGCAGCGCCCATTCTACAGTCTATGGCTACACCTAC.

This sequence joins TRBV28 and TRBJ1-4; D unresolved. Germline CDR1 MDHEN, CDR2 SYDVKM. V was clipped by 3 bases and J by 10 bases, with 12 bases between them. This CDR3 is built from 13 residues. The CDR3 sequence: CASSLLIGGKLFF. For the CDR3, the DNA is TGTGCCAGCAGTTTGTTAATCGGAGGAAAACTGTTTTTT.

The chain is built from TRBV12-3 or TRBV12-4 and TRBJ2-5; the match to TRBD1 covers 9 bases. The CDR3 extends over 13 amino acids. Germline trimming cut 7 bases from V and 4 bases from J; bases unmatched to any gene: 4. CDR3 loop: CASTLQGAETQYF. As DNA, the CDR3 is TGTGCCAGCACCCTACAGGGGGCAGAGACCCAGTACTTC.

This clonotype was seen only a few times. This chain joins TRBV4-1 and TRBJ1-5; unclear D gene. CDR3 length equals 18 residues. CDR1 is MGHRA and CDR2 is YSYEKL in the germline V gene. V lost 1 base, J lost 0 bases, and 16 bases lay in between. The chain's CDR3 is CASSQVIVRKISNQPQHF. The CDR3 DNA follows: TGCGCCAGCAGCCAAGTTATAGTCCGAAAAATTAGCAATCAGCCCCAGCATTTT.

The V and J genes are TRBV12-3 or TRBV12-4 and TRBJ2-7; 7 bases match TRBD2. This CDR3 contains 14 residues. Unmatched junction bases numbered 5, after V lost 4 bases and J lost 2 bases. CDR3 nucleotides: TGTGCCAGCAGTTCCCTAGCGGAGACCTACGAGCAGTACTTC. This codes for CASSSLAETYEQYF.

The chain links TRBV7-3 to TRBJ2-7, with a tentative D call TRBD2 (5 bases). The CDR3 sequence is 13 residues long. Germline CDR1 SGHTA, CDR2 FQGTGA. The V end lost 1 base, the J end lost 4 bases, and 8 bases lay between the germline ends. The CDR3 region is CASSLNLAYEQYF. CDR3 bases: TGTGCCAGCAGCTTAAATCTAGCATACGAGCAGTACTTC. The full variable domain, with the rest looked up from reference TRBV7-3 and TRBJ2-7, is GAGVSQTPSNKVTEKGKYVELRCDPISGHTALYWYRQSLGQGPEFLIYFQGTGAADDSGLPNDRFFAVRPEGSVSTLKIQRTERGDSAVYLCASSLNLAYEQYFGPGTRLTVT.

The rearrangement uses TRBV19 and TRBJ2-5; D not certain. Germline values: CDR1 LNHDA, CDR2 SQIVND (reference sequence). V lost 5 bases and J lost 5, with 15 bases in between. The length of the CDR3 is 14 residues. The CDR3 is CASSPHYRYETQYF. The CDR3 nucleotides are TGTGCCAGTAGTCCCCATTACAGATACGAGACCCAGTACTTC.